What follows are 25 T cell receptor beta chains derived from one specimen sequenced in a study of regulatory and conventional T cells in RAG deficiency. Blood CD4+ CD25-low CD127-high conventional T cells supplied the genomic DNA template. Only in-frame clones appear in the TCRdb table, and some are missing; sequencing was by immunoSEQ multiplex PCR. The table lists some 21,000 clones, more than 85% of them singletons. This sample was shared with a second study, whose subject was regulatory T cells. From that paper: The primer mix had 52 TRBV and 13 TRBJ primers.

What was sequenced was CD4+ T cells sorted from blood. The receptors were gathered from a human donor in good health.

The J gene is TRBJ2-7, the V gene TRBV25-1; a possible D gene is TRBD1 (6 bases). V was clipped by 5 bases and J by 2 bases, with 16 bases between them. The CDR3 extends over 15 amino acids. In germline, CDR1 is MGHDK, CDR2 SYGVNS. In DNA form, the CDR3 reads TGTGCCAGCAGTCAGACCGGGACAAGAGCCTACGAGCAGTACTTC. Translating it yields CASSQTGTRAYEQYF.

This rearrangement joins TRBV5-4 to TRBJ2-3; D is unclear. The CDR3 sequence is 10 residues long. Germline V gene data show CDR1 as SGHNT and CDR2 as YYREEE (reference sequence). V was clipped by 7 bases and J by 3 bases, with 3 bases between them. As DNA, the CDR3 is TGTGCCAGCGGGACAGATACGCAGTATTTT. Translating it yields CASGTDTQYF.

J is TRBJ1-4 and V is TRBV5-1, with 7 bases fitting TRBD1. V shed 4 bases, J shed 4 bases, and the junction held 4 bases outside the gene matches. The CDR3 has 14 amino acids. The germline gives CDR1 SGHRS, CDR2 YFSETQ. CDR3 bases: TGCGCCAGCAGCGAGACAGGGATTAATGAAAAACTGTTTTTT. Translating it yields CASSETGINEKLFF. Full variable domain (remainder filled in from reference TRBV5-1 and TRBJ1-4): KAGVTQTPRYLIKTRGQQVTLSCSPISGHRSVSWYQQTPGQGLQFLFEYFSETQRNKGNFPGRFSGRQFSNSRSEMNVSTLELGDSALYLCASSETGINEKLFFGSGTQLSVL.

CDR3 in DNA: TGTGCCAGCAGCGCGGACAGCAATTCACCCCTCCACTTT. This encodes CASSADSNSPLHF. This sequence joins TRBV9 and TRBJ1-6; D might be TRBD1 (6 bases). Germline CDR1 SGDLS, CDR2 YYNGEE. Trimming shortened V by 3 bases and J by 7 bases, and 8 bases separated the two germline ends. This CDR3 is 13 amino acids long. Full variable domain (outside the CDR3, taken from reference TRBV9 and TRBJ1-6): DSGVTQTPKHLITATGQRVTLRCSPRSGDLSVYWYQQSLDQGLQFLIQYYNGEERAKGNILERFSAQQFPDLHSELNLSSLELGDSALYFCASSADSNSPLHFGNGTRLTVT.

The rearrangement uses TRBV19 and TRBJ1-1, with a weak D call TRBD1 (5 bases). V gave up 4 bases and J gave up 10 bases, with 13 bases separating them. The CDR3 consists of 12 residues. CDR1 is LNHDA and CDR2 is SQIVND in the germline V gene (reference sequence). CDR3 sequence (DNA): TGTGCCAGTAGTACGGGACTGGGGGGAGCTTTCTTT. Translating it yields CASSTGLGGAFF.

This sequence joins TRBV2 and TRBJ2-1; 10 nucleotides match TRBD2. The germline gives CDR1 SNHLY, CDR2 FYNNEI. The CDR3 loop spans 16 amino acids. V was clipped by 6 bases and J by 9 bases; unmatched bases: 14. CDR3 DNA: TGTGCCAGCAGGAAGGAGAGCGGGAGGGAGGGGAGTGAGCAGTTCTTC. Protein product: CASRKESGREGSEQFF.

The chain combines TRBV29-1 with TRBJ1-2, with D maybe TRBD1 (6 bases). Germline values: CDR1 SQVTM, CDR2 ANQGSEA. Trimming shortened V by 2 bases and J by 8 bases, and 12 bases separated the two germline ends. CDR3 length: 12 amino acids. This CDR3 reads CSVETQGGGYTF. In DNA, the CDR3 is TGCAGCGTTGAAACACAGGGAGGGGGCTACACCTTC. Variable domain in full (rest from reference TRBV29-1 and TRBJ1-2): SAVISQKPSRDICQRGTSLTIQCQVDSQVTMMFWYRQQPGQSLTLIATANQGSEATYESGFVIDKFPISRPNLTFSTLTVSNMSPEDSSIYLCSVETQGGGYTFGSGTRLTVV.

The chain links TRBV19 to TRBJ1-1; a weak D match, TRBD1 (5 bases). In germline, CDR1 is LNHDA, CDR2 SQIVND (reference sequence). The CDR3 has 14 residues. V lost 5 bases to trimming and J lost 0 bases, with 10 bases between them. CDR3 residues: CASSSGTVNTEAFF. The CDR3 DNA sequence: TGTGCCAGTAGTTCCGGGACGGTGAACACTGAAGCTTTCTTT.

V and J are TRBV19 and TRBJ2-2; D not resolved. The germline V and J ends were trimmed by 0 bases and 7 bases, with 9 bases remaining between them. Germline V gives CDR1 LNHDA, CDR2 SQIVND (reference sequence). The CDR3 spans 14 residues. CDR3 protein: CASSIDRRFGELFF. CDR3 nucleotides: TGTGCCAGTAGTATAGATCGGCGGTTCGGGGAGCTGTTTTTT.

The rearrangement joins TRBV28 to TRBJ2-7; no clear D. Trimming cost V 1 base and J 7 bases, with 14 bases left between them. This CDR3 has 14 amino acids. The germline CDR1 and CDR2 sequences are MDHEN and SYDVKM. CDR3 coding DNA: TGTGCCAGCAGTTTATCTGTCCGGAATGGGGAGCAGTACTTC. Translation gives CASSLSVRNGEQYF. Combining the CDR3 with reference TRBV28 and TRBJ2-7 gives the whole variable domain DVKVTQSSRYLVKRTGEKVFLECVQDMDHENMFWYRQDPGLGLRLIYFSYDVKMKEKGDIPEGYSVSREKKERFSLILESASTNQTSMYLCASSLSVRNGEQYFGPGTRLTVT.

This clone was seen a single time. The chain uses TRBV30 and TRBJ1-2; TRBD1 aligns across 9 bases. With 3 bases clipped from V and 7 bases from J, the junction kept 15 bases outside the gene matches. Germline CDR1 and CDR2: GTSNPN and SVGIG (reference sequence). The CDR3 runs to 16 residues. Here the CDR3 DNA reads TGTGCCTGGAGCGAGGCCGGGACAGGGTATTTCGGTGGCTACACCTTC. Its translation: CAWSEAGTGYFGGYTF.

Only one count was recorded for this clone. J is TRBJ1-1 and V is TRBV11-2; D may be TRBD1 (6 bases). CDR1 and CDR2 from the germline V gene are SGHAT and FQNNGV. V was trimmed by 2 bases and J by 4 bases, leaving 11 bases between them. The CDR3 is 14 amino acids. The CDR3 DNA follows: TGTGCCAGCAGCTTACAGTTCAGGGGCACTGAAGCTTTCTTT. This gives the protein CASSLQFRGTEAFF. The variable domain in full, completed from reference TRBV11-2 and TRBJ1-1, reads EAGVAQSPRYKIIEKRQSVAFWCNPISGHATLYWYQQILGQGPKLLIQFQNNGVVDDSQLPKDRFSAERLKGVDSTLKIQPAKLEDSAVYLCASSLQFRGTEAFFGQGTRLTVV.

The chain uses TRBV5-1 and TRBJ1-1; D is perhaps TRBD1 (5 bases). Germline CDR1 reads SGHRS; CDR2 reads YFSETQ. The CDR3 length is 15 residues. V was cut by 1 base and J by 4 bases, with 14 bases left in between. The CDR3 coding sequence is TGCGCCAGCAGCTTGACGGGTGGGGCTGGCACTGAAGCTTTCTTT. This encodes CASSLTGGAGTEAFF.

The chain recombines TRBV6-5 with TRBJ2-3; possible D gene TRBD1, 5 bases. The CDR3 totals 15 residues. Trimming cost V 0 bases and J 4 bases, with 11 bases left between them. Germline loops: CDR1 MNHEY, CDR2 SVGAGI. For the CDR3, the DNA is TGTGCCAGCAGTTACTCGTTACAGGCCCCAGATACGCAGTATTTT. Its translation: CASSYSLQAPDTQYF.

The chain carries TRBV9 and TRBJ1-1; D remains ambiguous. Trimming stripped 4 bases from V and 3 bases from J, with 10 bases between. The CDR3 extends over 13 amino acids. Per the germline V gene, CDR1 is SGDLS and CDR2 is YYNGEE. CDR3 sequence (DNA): TGTGCCAGCAGCCTTGGGCCCGACACTGAAGCTTTCTTT. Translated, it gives CASSLGPDTEAFF.

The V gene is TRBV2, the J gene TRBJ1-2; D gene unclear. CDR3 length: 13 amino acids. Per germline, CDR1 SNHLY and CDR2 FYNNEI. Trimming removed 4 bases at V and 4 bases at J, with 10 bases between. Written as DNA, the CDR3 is TGTGCCAGCAGTGGGGCAGGTTCCTATGGCTACACCTTC. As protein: CASSGAGSYGYTF.

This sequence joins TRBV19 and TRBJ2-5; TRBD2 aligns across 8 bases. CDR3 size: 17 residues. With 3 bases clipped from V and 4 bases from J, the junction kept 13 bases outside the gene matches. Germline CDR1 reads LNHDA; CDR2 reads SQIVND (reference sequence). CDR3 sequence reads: CASSISASGPGGETQYF. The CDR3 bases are TGTGCCAGTAGTATCTCGGCTAGCGGGCCGGGTGGAGAGACCCAGTACTTC.

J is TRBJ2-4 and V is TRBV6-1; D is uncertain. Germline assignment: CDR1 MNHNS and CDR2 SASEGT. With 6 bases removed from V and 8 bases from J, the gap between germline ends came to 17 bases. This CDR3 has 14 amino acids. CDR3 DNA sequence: TGTGCCAGCAGCCCCGCGCATGGGGTTCACATTCAGTACTTC. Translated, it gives CASSPAHGVHIQYF.

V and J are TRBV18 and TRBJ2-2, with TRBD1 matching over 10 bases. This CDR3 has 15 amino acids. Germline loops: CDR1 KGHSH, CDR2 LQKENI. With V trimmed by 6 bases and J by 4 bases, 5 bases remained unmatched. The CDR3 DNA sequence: TGTGCCAGCTCCATGACAGGGGGCGGCACCGGGGAGCTGTTTTTT. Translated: CASSMTGGGTGELFF.

The CDR3 sequence: CASSGTGIYGYTF. CDR3 DNA sequence: TGTGCCAGCAGTGGGACAGGAATCTATGGCTACACCTTC. The rearrangement uses TRBV2 and TRBJ1-2, with TRBD1 identical over 7 bases. This CDR3 is 13 amino acids long. Unmatched junction bases numbered 3, after V lost 4 bases and J lost 4 bases. Germline V gene lookup returns CDR1 SNHLY and CDR2 FYNNEI.

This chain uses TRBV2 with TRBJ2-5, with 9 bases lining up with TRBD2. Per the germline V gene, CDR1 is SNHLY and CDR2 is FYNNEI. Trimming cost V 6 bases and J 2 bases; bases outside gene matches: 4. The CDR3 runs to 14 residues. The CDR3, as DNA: TGTGCCAGCAGCTGGGCGGGAGGGCAAGAGACCCAGTACTTC. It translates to CASSWAGGQETQYF.

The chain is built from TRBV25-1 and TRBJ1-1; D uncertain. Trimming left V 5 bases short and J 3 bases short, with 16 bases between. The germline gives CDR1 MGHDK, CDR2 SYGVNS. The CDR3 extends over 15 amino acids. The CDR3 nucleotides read TGTGCCAGCAGTCCGAGTCGGGGTTTGGACACTGAAGCTTTCTTT. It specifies CASSPSRGLDTEAFF.

The CDR3 loop reads CASSDTGGVQTQYF. In DNA form, the CDR3 reads TGTGCCAGCAGTGATACGGGGGGGGTGCAGACCCAGTACTTC. V and J are TRBV25-1 and TRBJ2-5, with 8 bases lining up with TRBD2. V lost 3 bases and J lost 6; bases outside the gene matches: 6. Per germline, CDR1 MGHDK and CDR2 SYGVNS. The CDR3 consists of 14 residues.

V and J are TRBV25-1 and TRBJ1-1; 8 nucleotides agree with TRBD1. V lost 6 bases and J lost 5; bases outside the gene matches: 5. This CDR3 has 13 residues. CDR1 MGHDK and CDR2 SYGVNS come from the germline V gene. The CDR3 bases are TGTGCCAGCAGAGGACAGGGAAGGACTGAAGCTTTCTTT. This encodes CASRGQGRTEAFF.

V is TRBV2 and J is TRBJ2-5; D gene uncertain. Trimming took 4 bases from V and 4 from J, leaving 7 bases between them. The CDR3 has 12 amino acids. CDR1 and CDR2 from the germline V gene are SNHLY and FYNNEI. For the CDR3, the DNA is TGTGCCAGCAGTGCTGTGGGAGAGACCCAGTACTTC. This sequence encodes CASSAVGETQYF.